Shown below are 18 T cell receptor beta chains from a single sample sequenced in a study of T cells in Graves' hyperthyroidism and ophthalmopathy. Amplification of TCR beta CDR3 regions was performed using RNA transcripts as template. Carried out on the TCR CDR3, a first-round RT-PCR used the HTBI primer set. TCRdb analysed the multiplex PCR reads with MiXCR anew, one entry per CDR3 protein. The table includes a few hundred thousand distinct CDR3 sequences, around 16% detected once. Material for sequencing was blood. All receptors come from a woman under 30 with Graves' hyperthyroidism.

This clonotype was counted many times. The genes are TRBV29-1 and TRBJ1-1; tentative D call: TRBD1 (5 bases). V lost 4 bases, J lost 2 bases, and 8 bases lay in between. CDR3 length equals 12 residues. Germline CDR1 and CDR2: SQVTM and ANQGSEA. CDR3 loop: CSVGGSNTEAFF. CDR3 sequence (DNA): TGCAGCGTTGGGGGGAGCAACACTGAAGCTTTCTTT.

This clonotype was counted only a few times. CDR3 sequence (DNA): TGCAGTGCTAGAGAGAGACAGGGATCGGTTCAGCCCCAGCATTTT. Translated, it gives CSARERQGSVQPQHF. The chain uses TRBV20-1 and TRBJ1-5; TRBD1 aligns across 7 bases. Germline CDR1 is DFQATT and CDR2 is SNEGSKA (reference sequence). V dropped 0 bases and J dropped 6; count of bases not matched to a gene: 8. The CDR3 has 15 residues.

Ten or more counts support this clonotype. The chain is built from TRBV20-1 and TRBJ1-1; tentatively, D is TRBD1 (5 bases). V lost 1 base and J lost 1, with 28 bases in between. This CDR3 spans 20 amino acids. Germline values: CDR1 DFQATT, CDR2 SNEGSKA (reference sequence). CDR3 amino acids: CSARARGLSLPRKENTEAFF. Written as DNA, the CDR3 is TGCAGTGCTAGAGCGAGGGGCCTGTCCCTCCCAAGGAAGGAGAACACTGAAGCTTTCTTT.

This clonotype was detected many times. The chain uses TRBV24-1 and TRBJ1-2; 7 nucleotides match TRBD1. The CDR3 spans 16 residues. Germline lookup yields CDR1 KGHDR and CDR2 SFDVKD. Germline trimming cut 4 bases from V and 4 bases from J; bases unmatched to any gene: 11. The CDR3: CATSDPHSTGTYGYTF. The CDR3, as DNA: TGTGCCACCAGTGACCCTCATTCGACAGGGACCTATGGCTACACCTTC.

This chain links TRBV10-3 with TRBJ2-7, with D perhaps TRBD1 (7 bases). The V gene lost 8 bases and the J gene lost 2 bases, with 13 bases spanning the gap. This CDR3 contains 13 residues. Per the germline V gene, CDR1 is ENHRY and CDR2 is SYGVKD. The CDR3 loop is CAIGQGGPYEQYF. The DNA for the CDR3 is TGTGCCATCGGTCAGGGGGGACCCTACGAGCAGTACTTC.

This clonotype was seen a few times. The rearrangement links TRBV7-2 to TRBJ1-3; 8 nucleotides align to TRBD1. The CDR3 totals 16 residues. The ends lost 5 bases at V and 7 bases at J; junction bases unmatched: 13. Germline assignment: CDR1 SGHTA and CDR2 FQGNSA. The CDR3 reads CASSPQGGAALNTIYF. The CDR3 DNA is TGTGCCAGCAGCCCACAGGGGGGCGCGGCGCTGAACACCATATATTTT.

This clonotype was seen at least ten times. This chain connects TRBV2 to TRBJ1-2; no clear D gene. The CDR3 has 15 residues. Trimming shortened V by 2 bases and J by 0 bases, and 10 bases separated the two germline ends. Germline CDR1 and CDR2: SNHLY and FYNNEI. The chain's CDR3 is CASSENGLANYGYTF. CDR3 coding DNA: TGTGCCAGCAGTGAAAATGGGTTGGCTAACTATGGCTACACCTTC. The full variable domain, in which reference TRBV2 and TRBJ1-2 provide the parts outside the CDR3, is EPEVTQTPSHQVTQMGQEVILRCVPISNHLYFYWYRQILGQKVEFLVSFYNNEISEKSEIFDDQFSVERPDGSNFTLKIRSTKLEDSAMYFCASSENGLANYGYTFGSGTRLTVV.

There are many counts of this clonotype. This chain links TRBV7-2 with TRBJ1-1; D possibly corresponds to TRBD1 (5 bases). The CDR3 loop spans 15 amino acids. V lost 1 base to trimming and J lost 4 bases, with 13 bases between them. CDR1 SGHTA and CDR2 FQGNSA come from the germline V gene. CDR3 DNA sequence: TGTGCCAGCAGCTTAGGGGCAGGGCGACGCACTGAAGCTTTCTTT. It yields the protein CASSLGAGRRTEAFF.

This clonotype occurred many times. This chain joins TRBV3-1 and TRBJ2-1; 8 positions agree with TRBD2. Trimming removed 4 bases from V and 2 bases from J; junction bases left unmatched: 10. Germline lookup yields CDR1 LGHDT and CDR2 YNNKEL (reference sequence). The length of the CDR3 is 17 residues. CDR3 amino acids: CASSPYRGAGAYNEQFF. The CDR3 nucleotides read TGTGCCAGCAGCCCCTATCGTGGAGCGGGGGCCTACAATGAGCAGTTCTTC.

The V call is TRBV9, the J call TRBJ1-5; D is unclear. Trimming removed 0 bases at V and 2 bases at J, with 6 bases between. The CDR3 runs 14 residues. Germline lookup yields CDR1 SGDLS and CDR2 YYNGEE. The CDR3 nucleotides read TGTGCCAGCAGCGTAGCGCCAGGCAATCAGCCCCAGCATTTT. It is translated as CASSVAPGNQPQHF.

This clonotype was counted ten times or more. The V call is TRBV7-3, the J call TRBJ2-2; no definite D call. V shed 0 bases and J shed 4 bases, with 3 bases lying between them. Germline CDR1 is SGHTA and CDR2 is FQGTGA. The CDR3 is 13 amino acids. CDR3 region: CASSLTLTGELFF. The CDR3 DNA is TGTGCCAGCAGCTTAACCCTCACCGGGGAGCTGTTTTTT.

The chain is built from TRBV19 and TRBJ1-2; the D is unclear. Per the germline V gene, CDR1 is LNHDA and CDR2 is SQIVND (reference sequence). CDR3 size: 9 residues. The V end was cut by 9 bases, the J end by 8 bases, with 7 bases between. CDR3 sequence: CARTPGYTF. Written as DNA, the CDR3 is TGTGCCAGGACACCCGGCTACACCTTC. The full variable domain, rest sourced from reference TRBV19 and TRBJ1-2, is DGGITQSPKYLFRKEGQNVTLSCEQNLNHDAMYWYRQDPGQGLRLIYYSQIVNDFQKGDIAEGYSVSREKKESFPLTVTSAQKNPTAFYLCARTPGYTFGSGTRLTVV.

The table lists this clonotype with many counts. The chain carries TRBV20-1 and TRBJ1-1; no clear D. Germline loops: CDR1 DFQATT, CDR2 SNEGSKA (reference sequence). V lost 5 bases and J 6 bases, leaving 16 bases between the germline ends. The CDR3 runs 13 residues. CDR3 in amino acids: CSASRAGGAEAFF. Here the CDR3 DNA reads TGCAGTGCTTCCCGGGCTGGAGGCGCTGAAGCTTTCTTT.

The sample holds many counts of this clonotype. The gene calls are TRBV20-1 and TRBJ2-7; perhaps TRBD1 as D (6 bases). The germline V gene encodes CDR1 DFQATT and CDR2 SNEGSKA (reference sequence). The CDR3 extends over 13 amino acids. V was pared by 3 bases and J by 1 base, with 10 bases between. For the CDR3, the DNA is TGCAGTGCTAGTGGGGGCAGTTCCTACGAGCAGTACTTC. Protein: CSASGGSSYEQYF.

This clonotype was observed a handful of times. The genes are TRBV20-1 and TRBJ1-4; D is ambiguous. Germline-derived CDR1 and CDR2 are DFQATT and SNEGSKA (reference sequence). The CDR3 has 11 residues. V lost 6 bases, J lost 8 bases, and 10 bases lay in between. The CDR3 bases are TGCAGTGCGGACTCAGGAGAAAAACTGTTTTTT. Its translation: CSADSGEKLFF.

This clonotype showed up many times. The chain recombines TRBV20-1 with TRBJ1-1, with D possibly being TRBD1 (5 bases). The CDR3 totals 13 residues. V lost 2 bases and J lost 2, with 9 bases in between. Germline V lookup: CDR1 DFQATT, CDR2 SNEGSKA (reference sequence). The CDR3 loop is CSARQGINTEAFF. The CDR3 bases are TGCAGTGCTAGACAGGGTATTAACACTGAAGCTTTCTTT.

This chain uses TRBV6-1 with TRBJ1-2; D perhaps matches TRBD1 (5 bases). V was shortened by 5 bases and J by 8 bases, with 15 bases between the two germline ends. Germline values: CDR1 MNHNS, CDR2 SASEGT. The CDR3 sequence is 13 residues long. CDR3 nucleotide sequence: TGTGCCAGCAGTACTATGGCCCAGGGAGGCTACACCTTC. Translated, it gives CASSTMAQGGYTF.

This clonotype came up many times. The CDR3, as DNA: TGCAGTGCCCGGACTCTGGCCGGGGAGCTGTTTTTT. It encodes CSARTLAGELFF. The chain joins TRBV20-1 to TRBJ2-2; D may be TRBD2 (5 bases). Germline-derived CDR1 and CDR2 are DFQATT and SNEGSKA (reference sequence). The germline V and J ends were trimmed by 6 bases and 6 bases, with 11 bases remaining between them. The length of the CDR3 is 12 residues.